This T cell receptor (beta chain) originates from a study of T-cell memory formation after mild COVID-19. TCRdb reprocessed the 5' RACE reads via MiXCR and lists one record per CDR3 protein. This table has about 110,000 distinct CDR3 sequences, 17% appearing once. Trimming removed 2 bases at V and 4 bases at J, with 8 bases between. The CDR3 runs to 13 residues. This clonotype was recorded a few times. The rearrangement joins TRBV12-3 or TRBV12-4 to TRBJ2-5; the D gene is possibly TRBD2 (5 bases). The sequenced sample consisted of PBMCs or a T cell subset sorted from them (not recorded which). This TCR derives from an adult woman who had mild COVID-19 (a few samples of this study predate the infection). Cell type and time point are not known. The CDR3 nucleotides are TGTGCCAGCAGTTTACGGGCGGGAGAGACCCAGTACTTC. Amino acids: CASSLRAGETQYF.